The TCR beta chain under discussion was sequenced for a study of monozygotic twins with inflammatory bowel disease. Points on this clonotype: Its cognate antigen is unknown.

This CDR3 region has 14 residues. In germline, CDR1 is SGHNT, CDR2 YYREEE (reference sequence). Per sample, reverse transcription was split into eight reactions. TCRdb re-called the 5' RACE reads and gives one entry per CDR3 protein, without DNA. Listed are a few hundred thousand distinct CDR3 sequences; approximately 2.3% falls within the top ten. Notes on the study in general: Whereas healthy co-twins had higher TCRbeta diversity (inverse Simpson), IBD patients had lower diversity.

Sequencing was performed on blood. The chain carries TRBV5-4 and TRBJ2-5; as DNA is missing, the TRBD1 call by TCRdb cannot be tested. This TCR was recovered from a human donor with ulcerative colitis or Crohn's disease, or a healthy co-twin of an affected twin (not recorded which). CDR3 protein: CASSYRAQGETQYF.